The sequence of this T cell receptor beta chain was determined in a study of cytomegalovirus exposure and HLA in healthy donors. Researchers ran the PCR with 60 Vbeta and 13 Jbeta primers. Method: immunoSEQ multiplex PCR; TCRdb's copy keeps in-frame clones and lacks some. The sample lists about 200,000 clones; around 77% were seen once. Trimming removed 1 base from V and 10 bases from J, with 10 bases in between. This CDR3 contains 12 residues. Germline CDR1 is SGHAT and CDR2 is FQNNGV. The sequenced material came from PBMCs. The sequence was obtained from a woman aged 25-40 years in good health and CMV-seronegative. The chain couples TRBV11-2 to TRBJ2-5, with D perhaps TRBD1 (6 bases). The CDR3 spells CASSLGVGGQYF. CDR3 DNA: TGTGCCAGCAGCTTAGGCGTAGGGGGCCAGTACTTC.